A single sample is the source of the 30 T cell receptor beta chains below, sequenced in a study of cytomegalovirus exposure and HLA in healthy donors. The primer mix had 60 Vbeta and 13 Jbeta primers. Sequencing was performed with immunoSEQ multiplex PCR; in TCRdb, only in-frame clones are kept and a portion is missing. This sample's table reports about 160,000 clones. Sequenced sample: PBMCs. These TCRs come from a woman in her sixties in good health and CMV-seronegative.

The CDR3 DNA reads as TGTGCCAGCACCAAACTGGGACAGGGCAACGAGCAGTACTTC. This codes for CASTKLGQGNEQYF. This chain joins TRBV6-5 and TRBJ2-7; 9 bases line up with TRBD1. CDR1 is MNHEY, CDR2 SVGAGI, per germline. J gave up 5 bases and V 7 bases, and 9 bases lay outside the gene matches. CDR3 length: 14 amino acids.

V gene TRBV10-2 combines with J gene TRBJ1-5; unclear D gene. The CDR3 has 16 amino acids. Deletions cut 6 bases from V and 0 bases from J, with 15 bases between. Germline values: CDR1 WSHSY, CDR2 SAAADI. The chain's CDR3 is CASRPGGIGSNQPQHF. CDR3 nucleotides: TGCGCCAGCAGGCCCGGAGGGATTGGTAGCAATCAGCCCCAGCATTTT.

V gene TRBV5-1 combines with J gene TRBJ2-7; D is possibly TRBD2 (6 bases). The V end was cut by 0 bases, the J end by 2 bases, with 9 bases between. The CDR3 covers 14 residues. Germline-derived CDR1 and CDR2 are SGHRS and YFSETQ. The CDR3 DNA reads as TGCGCCAGCAGCTTGGTGGCGGGACCCTACGAGCAGTACTTC. Translating it yields CASSLVAGPYEQYF.

As to this clone: One end of the junction fails to match germline, which may point to a read error. Other DNA variants within this sample encode the same CDR3. The chain is built from TRBV20-1 and TRBJ1-1; possibly TRBD1 for D (6 bases). CDR1 and CDR2 from the germline V gene are DFQATT and SNEGSKA (reference sequence). The CDR3 sequence is 11 residues long. The CDR3 DNA follows: TGCAGTGCGAGAGGGGGTAGAGGGGCTTTCTTT. Translation gives CSARGGRGAFF.

V gene TRBV19 combines with J gene TRBJ1-5; D might be TRBD1 (5 bases). V lost 5 bases, J lost 4 bases, and 12 bases lay in between. This CDR3 is 14 amino acids long. Germline V gives CDR1 LNHDA, CDR2 SQIVND (reference sequence). The CDR3 coding sequence is TGTGCCAGTAGTCCCGCGGAGGGGAATCAGCCCCAGCATTTT. This codes for CASSPAEGNQPQHF. The full variable domain, rest sourced from reference TRBV19 and TRBJ1-5, is DGGITQSPKYLFRKEGQNVTLSCEQNLNHDAMYWYRQDPGQGLRLIYYSQIVNDFQKGDIAEGYSVSREKKESFPLTVTSAQKNPTAFYLCASSPAEGNQPQHFGDGTRLSIL.

CDR3 in amino acids: CASSGVRGGYGYTF. DNA for the CDR3: TGTGCCAGCAGTGGGGTTCGGGGAGGATATGGCTACACCTTC. The chain is built from TRBV2 and TRBJ1-2, with D hard to call. Trimming cost V 4 bases and J 5 bases, with 14 bases left between them. CDR3 length equals 14 residues. CDR1 is SNHLY, CDR2 FYNNEI, per germline.

The rearrangement links TRBV4-1 to TRBJ2-2; 7 bases match TRBD1. The CDR3 consists of 14 residues. Unmatched junction bases numbered 4, after V lost 5 bases and J lost 4 bases. Per the germline V gene, CDR1 is MGHRA and CDR2 is YSYEKL. CDR3 sequence reads: CASSYDRATGELFF. The CDR3 coding sequence is TGCGCCAGCAGCTATGACAGGGCCACCGGGGAGCTGTTTTTT.

This rearrangement joins TRBV5-4 to TRBJ2-1; weak D call: TRBD2 (7 bases). Germline-derived CDR1 and CDR2 are SGHNT and YYREEE (reference sequence). The CDR3 runs 15 residues. V lost 5 bases, J lost 1 base, and 13 bases lay in between. For the CDR3, the DNA is TGTGCCAGCAGGGTACAGGGAGGGTCCTACAATGAGCAGTTCTTC. Its translation is CASRVQGGSYNEQFF.

V and J are TRBV29-1 and TRBJ2-7; possible D gene TRBD1, 7 bases. CDR3 length: 14 residues. Germline CDR1 reads SQVTM; CDR2 reads ANQGSEA. V lost 1 base, J lost 3 bases, and 13 bases lay in between. The CDR3 region is CSVEGGTADYEQYF. CDR3 nucleotides: TGCAGCGTTGAAGGCGGGACAGCCGACTACGAGCAGTACTTC.

V and J are TRBV19 and TRBJ2-2; TRBD1 matches at 7 bases. CDR3 length: 16 residues. Trimming cost V 7 bases and J 4 bases; bases outside gene matches: 12. Germline V CDR1 and CDR2: LNHDA, SQIVND (reference sequence). Here the CDR3 reads CASIGRQGLVTGELFF. CDR3 DNA: TGTGCCAGTATAGGGAGACAGGGTCTAGTCACCGGGGAGCTGTTTTTT. The full variable domain, with the rest looked up from reference TRBV19 and TRBJ2-2, is DGGITQSPKYLFRKEGQNVTLSCEQNLNHDAMYWYRQDPGQGLRLIYYSQIVNDFQKGDIAEGYSVSREKKESFPLTVTSAQKNPTAFYLCASIGRQGLVTGELFFGEGSRLTVL.

The gene calls are TRBV6-6 and TRBJ1-2; unclear D gene. CDR1 MNHNY and CDR2 SVGAGI come from the germline V gene (reference sequence). This CDR3 is built from 14 residues. The germline V and J ends were trimmed by 3 bases and 0 bases, with 8 bases remaining between them. For the CDR3, the DNA is TGTGCCAGCAGTTATGGCGGAACTAACTATGGCTACACCTTC. Its translation is CASSYGGTNYGYTF.

The genes are TRBV4-1 and TRBJ2-2; D is possibly TRBD1 (6 bases). V lost 2 bases and J lost 8, with 15 bases in between. The length of the CDR3 is 15 residues. The V gene's germline CDR1 is MGHRA and CDR2 YSYEKL. Here the CDR3 reads CASSQWDTFFGELFF. For the CDR3, the DNA is TGCGCCAGCAGCCAATGGGACACCTTCTTTGGGGAGCTGTTTTTT.

The chain carries TRBV6-5 and TRBJ2-1; 11 nucleotides match TRBD1. In germline, CDR1 is MNHEY, CDR2 SVGAGI. V was clipped by 5 bases and J by 6 bases; unmatched bases: 6. CDR3 size: 15 residues. In DNA, the CDR3 is TGTGCCAGCAGTGCGGACAGGGGGCGCGGCAATGAGCAGTTCTTC. Encoded protein: CASSADRGRGNEQFF.

The gene calls are TRBV7-2 and TRBJ1-2, with no clear D. This CDR3 spans 13 amino acids. Germline V gene data show CDR1 as SGHTA and CDR2 as FQGNSA. V gave up 4 bases and J gave up 4 bases, with 10 bases separating them. The CDR3 sequence is CASSSHMSYGYTF. DNA for the CDR3: TGTGCCAGCAGCTCCCACATGTCCTATGGCTACACCTTC.

The rearrangement links TRBV11-2 to TRBJ2-2; 11 bases agree with TRBD2. Germline assignment: CDR1 SGHAT and CDR2 FQNNGV. The CDR3 extends over 15 amino acids. V shed 5 bases and J 7 bases; nucleotides not matched to a gene: 6. The CDR3 sequence: CASSATSGAIGELFF. The CDR3 bases are TGTGCCAGCAGCGCGACTAGCGGGGCTATCGGGGAGCTGTTTTTT.

The genes are TRBV5-1 and TRBJ2-7, with D hard to call. The CDR3 has 14 residues. Trimming took off 4 bases at V and 7 bases at J, with 18 bases between the two ends. Per the germline V gene, CDR1 is SGHRS and CDR2 is YFSETQ. The CDR3 protein is CASSPGPPSQEQYF. DNA of the CDR3: TGCGCCAGCAGCCCAGGCCCTCCGAGCCAGGAGCAGTACTTC.

This chain joins TRBV2 and TRBJ2-7; TRBD1 is a possible D gene (6 bases). CDR1 and CDR2 (germline): SNHLY, FYNNEI. CDR3 length equals 13 residues. Trimming stripped 8 bases from V and 3 bases from J, with 14 bases between. CDR3 residues: CASDWGTIYEQYF. The CDR3 nucleotides are TGTGCCAGCGACTGGGGGACAATCTACGAGCAGTACTTC.

The rearrangement joins TRBV5-6 to TRBJ2-5; 9 bases are a match to TRBD2. Germline V gives CDR1 SGHDT, CDR2 YYEEEE. The CDR3 runs to 14 residues. After removal of 5 bases from V and 8 bases from J, the junction contained 10 bases not matched to a gene. The CDR3 DNA is TGTGCCAGCAGTTCACTCGCGGGGGGGCGCACCCAGTACTTC. Its translation: CASSSLAGGRTQYF.

The V call is TRBV9, the J call TRBJ2-5; 10 bases line up with TRBD2. Per germline, CDR1 SGDLS and CDR2 YYNGEE. The CDR3 length is 16 residues. V shed 3 bases, J shed 2 bases, and the junction held 7 bases outside the gene matches. CDR3 protein: CASSAQIAGGQETQYF. The DNA for the CDR3 is TGTGCCAGCAGCGCCCAAATAGCGGGGGGTCAAGAGACCCAGTACTTC.

This chain connects TRBV7-6 to TRBJ1-4; 8 bases line up with TRBD1. V was clipped by 5 bases and J by 1 base; unmatched bases: 12. This CDR3 has 18 residues. In germline, CDR1 is SGHVS, CDR2 FNYEAQ. The CDR3 DNA is TGTGCCAGCAGCGAATCAGGGGGCGCGTGGGGAACTAATGAAAAACTGTTTTTT. This codes for CASSESGGAWGTNEKLFF. Filled out from reference TRBV7-6 and TRBJ1-4, the complete variable domain reads GAGVSQSPRYKVTKRGQDVALRCDPISGHVSLYWYRQALGQGPEFLTYFNYEAQQDKSGLPNDRFSAERPEGSISTLTIQRTEQRDSAMYRCASSESGGAWGTNEKLFFGSGTQLSVL.

The chain is built from TRBV5-6 and TRBJ2-5; D is possibly TRBD1 (6 bases). The J call may be wrong; the DNA end is better matched by TRBJ2-7. This CDR3 contains 13 residues. The V gene's germline CDR1 is SGHDT and CDR2 YYEEEE. CDR3 protein: CASSVDSPYEQYF. The CDR3 bases are TGTGCCAGCAGCGTGGACAGCCCTTACGAGCAGTACTTC.

CDR3 coding DNA: TGTGCCAGCAGCCGGGGACAGGAAAACACTGAAGCTTTCTTT. Its protein is CASSRGQENTEAFF. The gene calls are TRBV11-3 and TRBJ1-1; TRBD1 agrees at 8 bases. This CDR3 spans 14 amino acids. Germline V lookup: CDR1 SGHNT, CDR2 YENEEA. V lost 5 bases to trimming and J lost 2 bases; unmatched junction nucleotides: 4.

This chain connects TRBV5-4 to TRBJ1-1; 7 positions match TRBD1. V shed 4 bases, J shed 5 bases, and the junction held 5 bases outside the gene matches. Per germline, CDR1 SGHNT and CDR2 YYREEE (reference sequence). This CDR3 comprises 13 residues. DNA for the CDR3: TGTGCCAGCAGCCTGACAGGGTCAACTGAAGCTTTCTTT. It yields the protein CASSLTGSTEAFF. The complete variable domain, with remaining parts taken from reference TRBV5-4 and TRBJ1-1, reads ETGVTQSPTHLIKTRGQQVTLRCSSQSGHNTVSWYQQALGQGPQFIFQYYREEENGRGNFPPRFSGLQFPNYSSELNVNALELDDSALYLCASSLTGSTEAFFGQGTRLTVV.

V gene TRBV27 combines with J gene TRBJ2-7; 10 bases align to TRBD1. V was clipped by 4 bases and J by 3 bases; unmatched bases: 9. Germline CDR1 is MNHEY and CDR2 is SMNVEV (reference sequence). This CDR3 contains 16 residues. Here the CDR3 reads CASSSTPGQGYYEQYF. CDR3 coding DNA: TGTGCCAGCAGTTCCACGCCGGGACAGGGGTACTACGAGCAGTACTTC.

The rearrangement uses TRBV7-8 and TRBJ2-1, with 10 bases fitting TRBD2. Germline-derived CDR1 and CDR2 are SGHVS and FQNEAQ. V lost 4 bases and J lost 7; bases outside the gene matches: 7. This CDR3 comprises 15 residues. The CDR3 loop reads CASSSGTSARNEQFF. The CDR3 coding sequence is TGTGCCAGCAGCTCCGGGACTAGCGCGAGGAATGAGCAGTTCTTC.

The chain carries TRBV29-1 and TRBJ2-7, with no clear D. The V end was cut by 4 bases, the J end by 6 bases, with 7 bases between. This CDR3 has 10 residues. Germline CDR1 SQVTM, CDR2 ANQGSEA. The DNA of the CDR3 is TGCAGCGTTGGGGCAGGCGAGCAGTACTTC. It encodes CSVGAGEQYF.

Remarks on this clone: Other nucleotide sequences in the sample specify the same CDR3. This chain links TRBV5-1 with TRBJ2-7; 7 nucleotides line up with TRBD2. Germline V gene lookup returns CDR1 SGHRS and CDR2 YFSETQ. The CDR3 length is 13 residues. V lost 2 bases to trimming and J lost 4 bases; unmatched junction nucleotides: 3. CDR3 bases: TGCGCCAGCAGCTTCACGGGGGGATACGAGCAGTACTTC. Protein: CASSFTGGYEQYF.

V usage is TRBV30 and J usage is TRBJ1-1; D is possibly TRBD1 (5 bases). This CDR3 has 15 amino acids. The V and J ends lost 2 bases and 1 base respectively, with 14 bases between them. Germline CDR1 and CDR2: GTSNPN and SVGIG (reference sequence). The CDR3 DNA sequence: TGTGCCTGGAGTTGGCAGGGTAGGAGGAACACTGAAGCTTTCTTT. This sequence encodes CAWSWQGRRNTEAFF. Filled out from reference TRBV30 and TRBJ1-1, the complete variable domain reads SQTIHQWPATLVQPVGSPLSLECTVEGTSNPNLYWYRQAAGRGLQLLFYSVGIGQISSEVPQNLSASRPQDRQFILSSKKLLLSDSGFYLCAWSWQGRRNTEAFFGQGTRLTVV.

The chain combines TRBV4-1 with TRBJ1-2; 7 bases are shared with TRBD1. Germline CDR1 reads MGHRA; CDR2 reads YSYEKL. Trimming cost V 6 bases and J 1 base; bases outside gene matches: 2. The CDR3 covers 13 residues. The DNA of the CDR3 is TGCGCCAGCAGTCGGGACAGTAACTATGGCTACACCTTC. It specifies CASSRDSNYGYTF.

This chain joins TRBV9 and TRBJ1-5; TRBD1 matches at 8 bases. The germline V gene has CDR1 SGDLS and CDR2 YYNGEE. With 5 bases clipped from V and 6 bases from J, the junction kept 7 bases outside the gene matches. The CDR3 sequence is 14 residues long. As DNA, the CDR3 is TGTGCCAGCAGTGGACAGGGTGGTAGTCAGCCCCAGCATTTT. This translates into CASSGQGGSQPQHF.